This TCR beta chain was sequenced for a study of regulatory T cells in long-lasting Graves disease. V lost 6 bases to trimming and J lost 4 bases; unmatched junction nucleotides: 6. The germline V gene has CDR1 SGHVS and CDR2 FNYEAQ. The CDR3 is 14 amino acids. Time point here: newly diagnosed GD, antithyroid drugs for less than 3 months. Scientists built the TCR library using RNA that was extracted from PBMCs. An endocrinology unit in Xi'an, China, supplied the patients. According to the study, TCR beta libraries were built with iRepertoire HTBI primers and CDR3-region Arm-PCR. TCRdb passed the multiplex PCR reads through MiXCR, listing each CDR3 protein once. The table lists 450,000 to 650,000 distinct CDR3 sequences, about 16% of them singletons. These same data were also listed under a study on T cells in Graves' hyperthyroidism and ophthalmopathy. That work adds: Separating ophthalmopathy from stable hyperthyroidism was achieved by a 13 V-J model. Model-based prediction identified ophthalmopathy a median approximately 6.2 months prior to its onset.

Sample: peripheral blood mononuclear cells (PBMCs), taken at new diagnosis, from a patient treated with antithyroid drugs. This receptor was obtained from a woman aged 35-60 years with Graves disease. This chain connects TRBV7-6 to TRBJ2-4; TRBD1 matches at 7 bases. CDR3 region: CASSTGTAKNIQYF. CDR3 DNA: TGTGCCAGCAGTACCGGGACAGCTAAAAACATTCAGTACTTC.